This T cell receptor beta chain appears in the sequencing data of a study of blood T cell repertoires in COVID-19. Produced via immunoSEQ multiplex PCR; TCRdb's table is partial and in-frame only. Here the sample spans 410,000 or so clones, roughly 90% being singletons. Seattle patients were enrolled while actively infected and followed longitudinally. This clone has just a few counts. The length of the CDR3 is 14 residues. Trimming removed 2 bases from V and 8 bases from J, with 10 bases in between. CDR1 is ENHRY, CDR2 SYGVKD, per germline. What was sequenced was peripheral blood. V gene TRBV10-3 combines with J gene TRBJ1-6; a weak D match, TRBD1 (6 bases). The sequence was obtained from a woman aged 40 to 49 with COVID-19, enrolled during active disease. The CDR3 DNA follows: TGTGCCATCAGTGAGCTCGCAGGGGATTCACCCCTCCACTTT. This sequence encodes CAISELAGDSPLHF.